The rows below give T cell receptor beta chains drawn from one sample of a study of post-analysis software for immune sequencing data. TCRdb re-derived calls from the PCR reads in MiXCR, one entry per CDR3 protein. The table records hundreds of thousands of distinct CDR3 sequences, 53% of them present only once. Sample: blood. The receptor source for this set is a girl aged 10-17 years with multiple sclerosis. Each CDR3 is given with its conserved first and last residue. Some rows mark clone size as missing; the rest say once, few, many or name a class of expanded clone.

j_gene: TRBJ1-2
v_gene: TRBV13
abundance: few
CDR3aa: CASSNRDYGYTF

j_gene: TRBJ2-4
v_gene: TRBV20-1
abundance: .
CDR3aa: CSANRGNNEQYF

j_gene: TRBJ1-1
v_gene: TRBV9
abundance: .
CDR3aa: CASSVEAQGREAFF

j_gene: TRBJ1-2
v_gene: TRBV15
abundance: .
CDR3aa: CATSRTLDRNGYTF

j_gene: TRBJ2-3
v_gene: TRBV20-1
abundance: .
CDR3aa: CSARATSGAYTDTQYF

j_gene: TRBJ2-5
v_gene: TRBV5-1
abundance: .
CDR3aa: CASRSGTSDVETQYF

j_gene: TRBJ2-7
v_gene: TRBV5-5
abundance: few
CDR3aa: CASSFSGGLTYEQYF

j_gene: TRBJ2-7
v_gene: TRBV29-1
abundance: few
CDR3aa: CSVEGGPSYEQYF

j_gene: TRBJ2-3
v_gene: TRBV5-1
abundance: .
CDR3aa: CASSGTGGSTDTQYF

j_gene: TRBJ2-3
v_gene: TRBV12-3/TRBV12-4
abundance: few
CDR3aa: CASSPRHVPGQGTSTDTQYF

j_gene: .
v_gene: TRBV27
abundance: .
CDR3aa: CASSGGRGSGSRETQYF

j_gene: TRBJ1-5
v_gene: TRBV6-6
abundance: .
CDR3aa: CAAAGGDSNQPQHF

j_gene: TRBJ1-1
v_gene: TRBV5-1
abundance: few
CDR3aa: CASSGGQGDTEAFF

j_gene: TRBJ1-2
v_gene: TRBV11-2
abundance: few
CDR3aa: CASSLAGVYGYTF

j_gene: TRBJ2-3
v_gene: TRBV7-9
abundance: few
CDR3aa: CARDGGRSSTDTQYF

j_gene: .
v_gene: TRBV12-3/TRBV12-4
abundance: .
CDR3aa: CASSLGLAGGPNYEQYF

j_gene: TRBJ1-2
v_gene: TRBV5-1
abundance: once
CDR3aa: CASRPDTPSGYTF

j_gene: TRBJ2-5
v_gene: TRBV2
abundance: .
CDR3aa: CASSELGAQETQYF

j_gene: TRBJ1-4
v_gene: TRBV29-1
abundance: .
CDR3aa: CSVVWVGEKLFF

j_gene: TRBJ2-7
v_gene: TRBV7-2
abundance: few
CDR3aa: CASSQRSTSGPAYEQYF

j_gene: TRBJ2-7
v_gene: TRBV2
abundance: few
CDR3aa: CATARGSEFEQYF

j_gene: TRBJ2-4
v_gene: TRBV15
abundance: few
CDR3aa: CATSRGTSGSSIQYF

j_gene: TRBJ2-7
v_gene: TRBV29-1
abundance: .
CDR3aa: CSVAGRVRDYEQYF

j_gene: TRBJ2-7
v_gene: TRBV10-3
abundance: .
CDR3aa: CAITSDRLRGEQYF

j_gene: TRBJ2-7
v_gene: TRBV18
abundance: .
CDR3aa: CASSPPRLPGQSSYEQYF

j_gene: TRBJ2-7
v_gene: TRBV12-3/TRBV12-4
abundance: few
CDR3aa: CASSSGGRKYEQYF

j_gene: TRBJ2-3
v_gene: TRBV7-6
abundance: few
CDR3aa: CASSSTGGNADTQYF

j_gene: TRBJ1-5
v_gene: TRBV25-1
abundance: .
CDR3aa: CASSDRGLGQPQHF

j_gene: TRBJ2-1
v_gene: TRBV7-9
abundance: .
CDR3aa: CASSGRGQEQFF